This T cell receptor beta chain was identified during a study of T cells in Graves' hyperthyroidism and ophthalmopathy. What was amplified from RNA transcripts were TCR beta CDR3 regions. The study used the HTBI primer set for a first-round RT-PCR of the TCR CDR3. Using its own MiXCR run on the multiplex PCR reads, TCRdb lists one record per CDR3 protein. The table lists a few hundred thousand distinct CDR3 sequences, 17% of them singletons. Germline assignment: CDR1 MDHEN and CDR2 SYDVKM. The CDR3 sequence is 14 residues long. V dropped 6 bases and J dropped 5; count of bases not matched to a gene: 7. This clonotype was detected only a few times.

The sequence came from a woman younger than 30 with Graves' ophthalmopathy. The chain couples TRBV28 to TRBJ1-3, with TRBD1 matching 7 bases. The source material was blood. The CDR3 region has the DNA TGTGCCAGCAGAAGGACAGGTTCGAGAAACACCATATATTTT. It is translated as CASRRTGSRNTIYF.